The 16 T cell receptor beta chains below all came from one sample that was sequenced in a study of CD8+ T cells in alopecia areata. RNA extraction was followed by reverse transcription into cDNA, which acted as the sequencing template. Only in-frame clones appear in the TCRdb table, and some are missing; sequencing was by immunoSEQ multiplex PCR. The table lists about 140,000 clones, roughly 46% of them singletons. Sequenced material: CD4+ T cells sorted from blood, taken at week 0. The receptors originated from a human donor with alopecia areata.

The CDR3: CSARASYEAFF. The CDR3 nucleotides read TGCAGTGCTAGAGCATCATATGAAGCTTTCTTT. The chain carries TRBV20-1 and TRBJ1-1; unclear D gene. There are 11 residues in the CDR3. Germline CDR1 and CDR2: DFQATT and SNEGSKA (reference sequence). V shed 1 base and J shed 7 bases, with 7 bases lying between them.

This chain joins TRBV18 and TRBJ2-5; TRBD2 might be the D (6 bases). The ends were cut back, 3 bases at V and 2 bases at J, with 13 bases in the middle. This CDR3 region has 15 residues. Looked up from germline, CDR1 is KGHSH and CDR2 is LQKENI. This CDR3 reads CASSPLSGTQETQYF. The CDR3 DNA reads as TGTGCCAGCTCACCCCTTAGCGGAACGCAAGAGACCCAGTACTTC.

The V gene is TRBV10-3, the J gene TRBJ2-4, with D uncertain. In germline, CDR1 is ENHRY, CDR2 SYGVKD. Deletions cut 3 bases from V and 0 bases from J, with 12 bases between. The CDR3 runs to 16 residues. The CDR3 DNA reads TGTGCCATCAGTGAAGAAGGTCGTACAGCCAAAAACATTCAGTACTTC. It specifies CAISEEGRTAKNIQYF.

The V call is TRBV29-1, the J call TRBJ2-5; the D is unclear. There are 10 residues in the CDR3. Per the germline V gene, CDR1 is SQVTM and CDR2 is ANQGSEA. Trimming removed 5 bases from V and 6 bases from J, with 7 bases in between. The CDR3 here is CSVLYKTQYF. CDR3 DNA sequence: TGCAGCGTTCTGTATAAGACCCAGTACTTC. The full variable domain, rest sourced from reference TRBV29-1 and TRBJ2-5, is SAVISQKPSRDICQRGTSLTIQCQVDSQVTMMFWYRQQPGQSLTLIATANQGSEATYESGFVIDKFPISRPNLTFSTLTVSNMSPEDSSIYLCSVLYKTQYFGPGTRLLVL.

The chain links TRBV10-3 to TRBJ2-1; the D is unclear. CDR1 and CDR2 from the germline V gene are ENHRY and SYGVKD. Trimming left V 7 bases short and J 4 bases short, with 5 bases between. The CDR3 is 11 amino acids. This chain's CDR3 is CAIKSYNEQFF. The CDR3 DNA reads TGTGCCATCAAGAGTTACAATGAGCAGTTCTTC.

To note about this clone: The same CDR3 is also encoded by other DNA sequences in this sample. V is TRBV7-2 and J is TRBJ1-2; D is unresolved. This CDR3 comprises 14 residues. V was clipped by 1 base and J by 2 bases, with 8 bases between them. CDR1 SGHTA and CDR2 FQGNSA come from the germline V gene. The CDR3 loop reads CASSLDGGNYGYTF. DNA of the CDR3: TGTGCCAGCAGCTTAGATGGTGGAAACTATGGCTACACCTTC.

The CDR3 nucleotides are TGTGCCACCAGCAGCCTCGGTGGACCCCTCTCCTACGAGCAGTACTTC. Its translation: CATSSLGGPLSYEQYF. The chain couples TRBV15 to TRBJ2-7; the D is unclear. V was shortened by 3 bases and J by 0 bases, with 15 bases between the two germline ends. The CDR3 loop spans 16 amino acids. CDR1 is LNHNV and CDR2 is YYDKDF in the germline V gene (reference sequence).

The V gene is TRBV7-8, the J gene TRBJ1-3; 10 bases are shared with TRBD1. The CDR3 has 17 amino acids. Trimming cost V 5 bases and J 2 bases; bases outside gene matches: 9. Germline V lookup: CDR1 SGHVS, CDR2 FQNEAQ. The CDR3 DNA reads as TGTGCCAGCAGCGTAGACAGGGGGCGCCTGACTGGAAACACCATATATTTT. Its translation: CASSVDRGRLTGNTIYF.

Note on this clone: One junction end disagrees with the germline gene, perhaps due to a read error. This sequence joins TRBV29-1 and TRBJ2-1; D is unclear. The CDR3 spans 14 residues. Germline CDR1 reads SQVTM; CDR2 reads ANQGSEA. The CDR3 sequence: CSVVPGYLYNVQFF. In DNA, the CDR3 is TGCAGCGTTGTTCCAGGCTACCTCTACAATGTGCAGTTCTTC.

The chain links TRBV2 to TRBJ2-2; D perhaps matches TRBD1 (6 bases). V shed 6 bases and J shed 1 base, with 6 bases lying between them. The germline gives CDR1 SNHLY, CDR2 FYNNEI. The CDR3 runs to 13 residues. As DNA, the CDR3 is TGTGCCAGCAGGACAGGGAACACCGGGGAGCTGTTTTTT. The encoded protein is CASRTGNTGELFF.

This chain joins TRBV6-1 and TRBJ1-1, with D perhaps TRBD1 (5 bases). V lost 3 bases to trimming and J lost 4 bases, with 12 bases between them. The CDR3 covers 14 residues. CDR1 is MNHNS and CDR2 is SASEGT in the germline V gene. CDR3 loop: CASSDPHRITEAFF. DNA of the CDR3: TGTGCCAGCAGTGACCCGCACAGGATCACTGAAGCTTTCTTT.

This clone was detected only once. The V call is TRBV7-2, the J call TRBJ2-2; 7 bases are shared with TRBD2. CDR3 length: 14 residues. Germline CDR1 SGHTA, CDR2 FQGNSA. The V gene end was trimmed by 10 bases and the J gene end by 1 base; junction bases not matched to a gene: 6. CDR3 loop: CATSAGVNTGELFF. CDR3 sequence (DNA): TGTGCCACCTCGGCGGGAGTGAACACCGGGGAGCTGTTTTTT.

V and J are TRBV27 and TRBJ1-2; no firm D call. Germline V gene lookup returns CDR1 MNHEY and CDR2 SMNVEV (reference sequence). The V end lost 2 bases, the J end lost 8 bases, and 15 bases lay between the germline ends. The CDR3 sequence is 14 residues long. In DNA, the CDR3 is TGTGCCAGCAGTTTAGGGCCCTACTCGGCGGGCTACACCTTC. Its translation: CASSLGPYSAGYTF.

The V and J genes are TRBV6-1 and TRBJ2-7, with 7 bases identical to TRBD2. CDR1 and CDR2 from the germline V gene are MNHNS and SASEGT. This CDR3 region has 14 residues. V shed 7 bases, J shed 4 bases, and the junction held 10 bases outside the gene matches. The CDR3, as DNA: TGTGCCAGCACCGGGGGGTTAAGGAGATACGAGCAGTACTTC. Its translation is CASTGGLRRYEQYF.

This clone appeared a few times. J is TRBJ2-7 and V is TRBV6-6, with D perhaps TRBD2 (6 bases). Germline V CDR1 and CDR2: MNHNY, SVGAGI (reference sequence). The CDR3 has 14 residues. Trimming took off 7 bases at V and 2 bases at J, with 15 bases between the two ends. DNA for the CDR3: TGTGCCAGCATCCCGGGACTCCAGGCCTACGAGCAGTACTTC. This codes for CASIPGLQAYEQYF.

This sequence joins TRBV9 and TRBJ2-1; 13 bases align to TRBD2. This CDR3 region has 20 residues. Germline V gene sequence: CDR1 SGDLS, CDR2 YYNGEE. V lost 3 bases and J lost 3; bases outside the gene matches: 15. The CDR3 nucleotides are TGTGCCAGCAGCGGTACCCAGGGACTAGCGGGAACGGCGGTCTACAATGAGCAGTTCTTC. Protein sequence: CASSGTQGLAGTAVYNEQFF.